The clone carrying this T cell receptor (beta chain) was recorded once. The CDR3 has 15 residues. Germline V CDR1 and CDR2: SGHRS, YFSETQ. Trimming cost V 1 base and J 0 bases, with 8 bases left between them. This entry is derived from a study of T cell changes during pregnancy in multiple sclerosis. Libraries were prepared by immunoSEQ multiplex PCR; TCRdb keeps only in-frame clonotypes and omits some of them. The sample lists 55,000 to 65,000 clones; roughly 94% were seen once. This receptor was identified in a female donor with multiple sclerosis, enrolled in a pregnancy study. This material consisted of CD8+ T cells from peripheral blood mononuclear cells, taken in the third trimester of pregnancy. The chain employs TRBV5-1 and TRBJ1-3; D may be TRBD1 (6 bases). The DNA for the CDR3 is TGCGCCAGCAGCTTGACGACAGGCTCTGGAAACACCATATATTTT. Translated, it gives CASSLTTGSGNTIYF.